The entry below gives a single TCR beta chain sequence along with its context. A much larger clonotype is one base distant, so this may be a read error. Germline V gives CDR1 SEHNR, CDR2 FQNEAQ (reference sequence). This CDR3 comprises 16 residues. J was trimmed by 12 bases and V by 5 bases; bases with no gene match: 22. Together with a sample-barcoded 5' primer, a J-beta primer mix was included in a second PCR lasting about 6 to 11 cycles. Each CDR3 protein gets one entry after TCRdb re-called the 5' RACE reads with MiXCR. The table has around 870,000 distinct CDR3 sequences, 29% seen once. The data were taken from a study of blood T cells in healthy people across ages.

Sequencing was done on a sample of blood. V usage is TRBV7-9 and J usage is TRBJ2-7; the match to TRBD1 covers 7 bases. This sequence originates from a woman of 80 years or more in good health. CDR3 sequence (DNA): TGTGCCAGCAGCCAAGGGAGAGGGCCCCAGGGGGAGACCCGGTACTTC. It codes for CASSQGRGPQGETRYF.